This entry lists 2 T cell receptor beta chains sequenced from one sample in a study. TCRdb re-derived calls from the 5' RACE reads in MiXCR, one entry per CDR3 protein. The profile shows a few thousand distinct CDR3 sequences, around three fifths of them singletons. The sequencing sample was made of naive CD4+ T cells sorted from blood. This sample's subset: naive CD4+ T cells, CD4+CD45RA+CD25-. These receptors came from a female donor with breast cancer.

V and J are TRBV20-1 and TRBJ2-3; D gene uncertain. Trimming stripped 7 bases from V and 5 bases from J, with 16 bases between. Looked up from germline, CDR1 is DFQATT and CDR2 is SNEGSKA (reference sequence). This CDR3 spans 13 amino acids. CDR3 region: CSVEYSRKDTQYF. CDR3 nucleotides: TGCAGTGTAGAATATAGTCGGAAAGATACGCAGTATTTT.

V usage is TRBV20-1 and J usage is TRBJ1-5, with D unclear. The ends were cut back, 6 bases at V and 7 bases at J, with 19 bases in the middle. From germline, CDR1 is DFQATT and CDR2 SNEGSKA (reference sequence). There are 14 residues in the CDR3. The CDR3 nucleotides read TGCAGTGCGAGAATCCGGCAGAGCTCCCAGCCCCAGCATTTT. Its translation is CSARIRQSSQPQHF.